The rows below give T cell receptor beta chains drawn from one sample of a study of shared clonotypes between healthy human individuals. The table came from immunoSEQ multiplex PCR; TCRdb's copy has only in-frame clones and leaves some out. The sample lists some 530,000 clones, almost 80% occurring once. The sample taken for sequencing was PBMCs. The receptors derive from a woman aged 40 to 50 in good health. Some clones in this sample may be carry-over from other donors' samples. The CDR3 runs from the conserved cysteine through the conserved F or W. The D gene is left open where the match is weak. Size is omitted from some rows. Given values are once, few, many or a class for expanded clones.

D gene: TRBD2
clone size: NA
J gene: TRBJ2-3
V gene: TRBV10-3
CDR3 protein: CAISDSGRVDTQYF
CDR3 DNA: TGTGCCATCAGTGATTCCGGGAGGGTAGATACGCAGTATTTT

D gene: TRBD1
clone size: NA
J gene: TRBJ2-1
V gene: TRBV19
CDR3 protein: CASSLVDRGFNEQFF
CDR3 DNA: TGTGCCAGTAGTCTTGTTGACAGGGGGTTCAATGAGCAGTTCTTC

D gene: NA
clone size: once
J gene: TRBJ1-1
V gene: TRBV5-4
CDR3 protein: CASSLERTNTEAFF
CDR3 DNA: TGTGCCAGCAGCTTGGAACGGACGAACACTGAAGCTTTCTTT

D gene: NA
clone size: NA
J gene: TRBJ2-2
V gene: TRBV10-3
CDR3 protein: CAISEPEPPNTGELFF
CDR3 DNA: TGTGCCATCTCAGAGCCAGAGCCCCCGAACACCGGGGAGCTGTTTTTT

D gene: NA
clone size: NA
J gene: TRBJ1-1
V gene: TRBV9
CDR3 protein: CASSARQMNTEAFF
CDR3 DNA: TGTGCCAGCAGCGCTAGACAGATGAACACTGAAGCTTTCTTT

D gene: TRBD2
clone size: NA
J gene: TRBJ2-1
V gene: TRBV11-2
CDR3 protein: CASSFHPTGSGSYNEQFF
CDR3 DNA: TGTGCCAGCAGCTTCCACCCTACGGGAAGCGGGAGTTACAATGAGCAGTTCTTC

D gene: NA
clone size: NA
J gene: TRBJ2-7
V gene: TRBV7-3
CDR3 protein: CASSSDRRGEQYF
CDR3 DNA: TGTGCCAGCAGCTCAGACAGACGCGGGGAGCAGTACTTC

D gene: NA
clone size: NA
J gene: TRBJ2-2
V gene: TRBV7-2
CDR3 protein: CASSLAWALRAARTGELFF
CDR3 DNA: TGTGCCAGCAGCTTAGCGTGGGCGCTAAGGGCCGCAAGGACCGGGGAGCTGTTTTTT

D gene: NA
clone size: NA
J gene: TRBJ2-7
V gene: TRBV9
CDR3 protein: CASSVGTHSYEQYF
CDR3 DNA: TGTGCCAGCAGCGTAGGGACACACTCCTACGAGCAGTACTTC

D gene: NA
clone size: NA
J gene: TRBJ2-2
V gene: TRBV7-9
CDR3 protein: CASSLAGSNTGELFF
CDR3 DNA: TGTGCCAGCAGCTTAGCAGGGTCGAACACCGGGGAGCTGTTTTTT